These T cell receptor beta chains were read from a single sample in a study of cytomegalovirus exposure and HLA in healthy donors. Some clones are missing from TCRdb's copy, which holds only in-frame ones; the method was immunoSEQ multiplex PCR. The sample yields more than 95,000 clones, around 64% seen once. The sequenced sample consisted of PBMCs. These TCRs come from a man in his 60s in good health and CMV-seronegative. Each CDR3 is given with its conserved first and last residue. The order of the fields is CDR3 DNA, CDR3 protein, clone size, V gene, D gene, J gene. The D gene is left open where the match is weak. Clone size is stated in some rows and not others, as once, few, many or a class when expanded.

TGTGCCAGCAGCCGGGAGGGCCTCGGCACAGATACGCAGTATTTT,CASSREGLGTDTQYF,NA,TRBV2,TRBD2,TRBJ2-3
TGTGCCAGCAGCCAAGAGGGGGGACTCACAGATACGCAGTATTTT,CASSQEGGLTDTQYF,few,TRBV4-2,NA,TRBJ2-3
TGTGCCAGCAGGGCGGACAGCTTTAACTATGGCTACACCTTC,CASRADSFNYGYTF,NA,TRBV2,NA,TRBJ1-2
TGTGCCAGCAGCCCTACAGCGCTAGCGGGGTCTTCACGGTTCTTC,CASSPTALAGSSRFF,few,TRBV7-2,TRBD2,TRBJ2-1
TGTGCCAGCAGCGGTACAGGGGGCCCAACCTACGAGCAGTACTTC,CASSGTGGPTYEQYF,few,TRBV5-6,TRBD1,TRBJ2-7
TGTGCCAGCAGCGGGGAGGGTCCACCTAGCAATCAGCCCCAGCATTTT,CASSGEGPPSNQPQHF,NA,TRBV9,NA,TRBJ1-5
TGCGCCAGCAGTACAGGGAGCTCCTACGAGCAGTACTTC,CASSTGSSYEQYF,NA,TRBV4-1,NA,TRBJ2-7
TGCGCCAGCAGCGAATGGGACAGCTCCTACGAGCAGTACTTC,CASSEWDSSYEQYF,few,TRBV5-1,TRBD1,TRBJ2-7
TGTGCCAGCAGTGTTGACAGGTATGAAGCTTTCTTT,CASSVDRYEAFF,NA,TRBV2,NA,TRBJ1-1
TGCGCCAGCAGCCAAGCTTCAGGGGTCGACCGAAACACCATATATTTT,CASSQASGVDRNTIYF,NA,TRBV4-1,NA,TRBJ1-3
TGTGCCAGTAGTGTCCCCGGGACAGACTACGAGCAGTACTTC,CASSVPGTDYEQYF,NA,TRBV19,TRBD1,TRBJ2-7
TGCGCCAGCAGCTTGCGCCTAGCGGAGCAGCACTTC,CASSLRLAEQHF,NA,TRBV5-1,TRBD2,TRBJ2-5
TGTGCCAGCAGCCTAGGGACTACCCTCACAGATACGCAGTATTTT,CASSLGTTLTDTQYF,NA,TRBV5-4,TRBD2,TRBJ2-3
TGTGCCAGCAGCTTCCGGGACAGGGGCAACACCGGGGAGCTGTTTTTT,CASSFRDRGNTGELFF,NA,TRBV5-5,TRBD1,TRBJ2-2
TGTGCCAGCAGTTTTCGTCCCCCAGGGTCCGATGAGCAGTTCTTC,CASSFRPPGSDEQFF,NA,TRBV28,NA,TRBJ2-1
TGCGCCAGCAGCTTGTCGCCAGGGGATGAAGCTTTCTTT,CASSLSPGDEAFF,NA,TRBV5-1,NA,TRBJ1-1
TGTGCCAGCACAACGGGAGGGGAGCAGTACTTC,CASTTGGEQYF,NA,TRBV28,TRBD2,TRBJ2-7
TGTGCCAGCAGCGTAGGACTTCAAGGTGAAGCTTTCTTT,CASSVGLQGEAFF,NA,TRBV9,NA,TRBJ1-1
TGTGCCACCAGCAGAGAGGGCGGGACCGGGGAGCTGTTTTTT,CATSREGGTGELFF,NA,TRBV15,NA,TRBJ2-2
TGTGCCAGCAGCCAAGTAATTCGGACTAGACCCGGGGAGCTGTTTTTT,CASSQVIRTRPGELFF,NA,TRBV4-2,TRBD2,TRBJ2-2